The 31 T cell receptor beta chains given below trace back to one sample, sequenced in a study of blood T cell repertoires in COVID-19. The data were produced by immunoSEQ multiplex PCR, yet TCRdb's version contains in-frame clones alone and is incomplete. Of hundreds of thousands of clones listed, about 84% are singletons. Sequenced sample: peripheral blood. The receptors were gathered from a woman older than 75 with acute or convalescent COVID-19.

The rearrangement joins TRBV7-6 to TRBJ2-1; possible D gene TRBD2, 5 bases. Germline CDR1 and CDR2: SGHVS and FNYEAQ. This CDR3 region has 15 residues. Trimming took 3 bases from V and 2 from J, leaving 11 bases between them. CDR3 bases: TGTGCCAGCAGCTTGGCTAGCAGGACCTACAATGAGCAGTTCTTC. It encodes CASSLASRTYNEQFF.

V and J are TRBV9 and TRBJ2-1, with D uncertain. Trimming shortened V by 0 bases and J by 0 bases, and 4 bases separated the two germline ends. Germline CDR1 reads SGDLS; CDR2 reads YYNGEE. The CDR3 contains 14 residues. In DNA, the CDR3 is TGTGCCAGCAGCGTAGGTAGCTCCTACAATGAGCAGTTCTTC. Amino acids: CASSVGSSYNEQFF. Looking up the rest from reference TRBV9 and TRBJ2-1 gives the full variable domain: DSGVTQTPKHLITATGQRVTLRCSPRSGDLSVYWYQQSLDQGLQFLIQYYNGEERAKGNILERFSAQQFPDLHSELNLSSLELGDSALYFCASSVGSSYNEQFFGPGTRLTVL.

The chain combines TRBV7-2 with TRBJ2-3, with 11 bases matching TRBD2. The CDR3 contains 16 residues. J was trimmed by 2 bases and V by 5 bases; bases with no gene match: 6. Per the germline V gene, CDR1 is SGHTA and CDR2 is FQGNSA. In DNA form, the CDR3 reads TGTGCCAGCAGCCCGGGACTAGCGGACCTCACAGATACGCAGTATTTT. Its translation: CASSPGLADLTDTQYF.

The CDR3 sequence is CASSVIGQGGLYEQYF. The CDR3 DNA reads TGTGCCAGCAGTGTTATCGGACAGGGTGGCCTCTACGAGCAGTACTTC. V gene TRBV2 combines with J gene TRBJ2-7; TRBD1 aligns across 8 bases. CDR1 and CDR2 from the germline V gene are SNHLY and FYNNEI. This CDR3 comprises 16 residues. Losses at the gene ends were 4 bases for V and 3 bases for J; bases not matched to a gene: 11.

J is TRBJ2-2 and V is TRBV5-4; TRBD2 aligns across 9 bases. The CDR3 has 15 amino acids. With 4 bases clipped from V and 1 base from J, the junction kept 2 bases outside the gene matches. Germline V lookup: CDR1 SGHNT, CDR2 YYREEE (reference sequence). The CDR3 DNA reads TGTGCCAGCAGCCGACTAGCGGAGAACACCGGGGAGCTGTTTTTT. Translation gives CASSRLAENTGELFF.

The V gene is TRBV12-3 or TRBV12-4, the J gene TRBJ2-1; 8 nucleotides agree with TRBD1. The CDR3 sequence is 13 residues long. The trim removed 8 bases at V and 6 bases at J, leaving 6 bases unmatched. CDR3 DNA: TGTGCCAGCCTTTCAGGGGGCTTCAATGAGCAGTTCTTC. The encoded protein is CASLSGGFNEQFF.

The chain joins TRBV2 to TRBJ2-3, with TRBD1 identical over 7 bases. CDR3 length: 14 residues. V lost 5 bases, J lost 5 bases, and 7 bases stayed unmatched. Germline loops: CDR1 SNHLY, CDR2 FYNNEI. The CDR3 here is CASSFGQVQDTQYF. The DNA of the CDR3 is TGTGCCAGCAGTTTCGGACAGGTGCAAGATACGCAGTATTTT.

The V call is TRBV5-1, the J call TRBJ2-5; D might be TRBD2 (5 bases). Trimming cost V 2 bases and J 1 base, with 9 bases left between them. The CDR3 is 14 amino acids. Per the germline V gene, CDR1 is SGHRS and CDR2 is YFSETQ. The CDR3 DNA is TGCGCCAGCAGCTTTACCGGACTCCAAGAGACCCAGTACTTC. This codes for CASSFTGLQETQYF.

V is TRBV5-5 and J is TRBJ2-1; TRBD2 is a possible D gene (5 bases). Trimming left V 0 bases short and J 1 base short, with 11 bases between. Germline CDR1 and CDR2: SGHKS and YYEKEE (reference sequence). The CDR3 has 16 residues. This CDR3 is CASSLAVEVSYNEQFF. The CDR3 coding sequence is TGTGCCAGCAGCTTGGCCGTGGAGGTGTCCTACAATGAGCAGTTCTTC.

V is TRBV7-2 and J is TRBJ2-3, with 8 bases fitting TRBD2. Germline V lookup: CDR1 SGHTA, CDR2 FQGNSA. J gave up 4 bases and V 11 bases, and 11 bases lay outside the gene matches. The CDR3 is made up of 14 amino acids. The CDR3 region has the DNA TGTGCCGGAAGTGTAGCGGGGTTCTCAGATACGCAGTATTTT. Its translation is CAGSVAGFSDTQYF.

Here the CDR3 reads CASRKGQGAPSNYGYTF. CDR3 nucleotides: TGTGCCAGCAGAAAGGGACAGGGGGCTCCCTCTAACTATGGCTACACCTTC. J is TRBJ1-2 and V is TRBV9, with TRBD1 identical over 12 bases. With 5 bases clipped from V and 0 bases from J, the junction kept 8 bases outside the gene matches. The CDR3 runs to 17 residues. CDR1 and CDR2 from the germline V gene are SGDLS and YYNGEE.

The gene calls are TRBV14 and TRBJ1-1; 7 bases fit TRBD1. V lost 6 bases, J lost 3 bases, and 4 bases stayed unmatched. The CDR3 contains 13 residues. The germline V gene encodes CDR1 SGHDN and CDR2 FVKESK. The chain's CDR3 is CASSRDRDTEAFF. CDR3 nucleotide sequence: TGTGCCAGCAGTCGCGACAGGGACACTGAAGCTTTCTTT.

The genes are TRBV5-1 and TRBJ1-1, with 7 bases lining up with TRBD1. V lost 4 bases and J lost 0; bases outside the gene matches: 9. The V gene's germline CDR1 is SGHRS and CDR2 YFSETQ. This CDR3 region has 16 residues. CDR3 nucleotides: TGCGCCAGCAGCCGGGACAGCGGGCGGATGAACACTGAAGCTTTCTTT. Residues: CASSRDSGRMNTEAFF.

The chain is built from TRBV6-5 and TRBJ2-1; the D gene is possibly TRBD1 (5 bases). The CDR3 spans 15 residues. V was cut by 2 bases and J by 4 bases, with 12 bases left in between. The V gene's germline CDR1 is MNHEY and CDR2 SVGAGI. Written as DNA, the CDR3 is TGTGCCAGCAGTTACGGACCAGGGCTATACAATGAGCAGTTCTTC. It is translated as CASSYGPGLYNEQFF.

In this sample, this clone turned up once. CDR3 sequence (DNA): TGTGCCAGCAGCCAAGCGGGACTAATCAGTACGCAGTATTTT. Amino acids: CASSQAGLISTQYF. J is TRBJ2-3 and V is TRBV3-1 (or the pseudogene TRBV3-2); 7 bases match TRBD2. Germline V gene lookup returns CDR1 LGHDT and CDR2 YNNKEL (reference sequence). V lost 1 base to trimming and J lost 8 bases; unmatched junction nucleotides: 6. The CDR3 has 14 residues.

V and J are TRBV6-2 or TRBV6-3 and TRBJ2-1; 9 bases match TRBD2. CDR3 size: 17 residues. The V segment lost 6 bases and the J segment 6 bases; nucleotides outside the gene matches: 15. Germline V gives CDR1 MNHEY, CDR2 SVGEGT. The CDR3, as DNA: TGTGCCAGCAGCCCTCAAGCTCCTAGCGGGATCCGCAATGAGCAGTTCTTC. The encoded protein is CASSPQAPSGIRNEQFF.

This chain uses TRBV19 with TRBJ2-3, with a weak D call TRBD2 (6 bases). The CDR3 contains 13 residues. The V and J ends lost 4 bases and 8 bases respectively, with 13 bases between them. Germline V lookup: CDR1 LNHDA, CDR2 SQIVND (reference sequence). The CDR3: CASSRKLAGTQYF. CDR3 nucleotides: TGTGCCAGTAGTAGAAAACTAGCTGGTACGCAGTATTTT.

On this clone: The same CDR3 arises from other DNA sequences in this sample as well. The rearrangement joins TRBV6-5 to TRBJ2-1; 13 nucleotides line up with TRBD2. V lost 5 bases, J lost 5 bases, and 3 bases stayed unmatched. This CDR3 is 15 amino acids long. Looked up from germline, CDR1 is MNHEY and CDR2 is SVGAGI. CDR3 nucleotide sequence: TGTGCCAGCAGTAGGACTAGCGGGGGAAACAATGAGCAGTTCTTC. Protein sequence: CASSRTSGGNNEQFF.

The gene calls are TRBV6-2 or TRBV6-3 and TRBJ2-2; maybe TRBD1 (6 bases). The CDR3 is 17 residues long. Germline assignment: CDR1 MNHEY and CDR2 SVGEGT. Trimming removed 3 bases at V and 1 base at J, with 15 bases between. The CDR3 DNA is TGTGCCAGCAGTTATGGGGGCGGAAGACGGAACACCGGGGAGCTGTTTTTT. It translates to CASSYGGGRRNTGELFF.

The CDR3 nucleotides read TGTGCCTGGAGCCAGGGGAGTAACACTGAAGCTTTCTTT. It encodes CAWSQGSNTEAFF. The rearrangement links TRBV30 to TRBJ1-1, with D perhaps TRBD1 (6 bases). The CDR3 is 13 residues long. Germline V CDR1 and CDR2: GTSNPN, SVGIG (reference sequence). V was trimmed by 3 bases and J by 2 bases, leaving 10 bases between them.

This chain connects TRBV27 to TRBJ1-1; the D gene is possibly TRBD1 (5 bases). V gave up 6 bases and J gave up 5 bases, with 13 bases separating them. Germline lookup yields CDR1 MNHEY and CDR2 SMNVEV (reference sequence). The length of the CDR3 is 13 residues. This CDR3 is CASSTGGRTEAFF. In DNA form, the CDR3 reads TGTGCCAGCAGCACGGGGGGGAGAACTGAAGCTTTCTTT.

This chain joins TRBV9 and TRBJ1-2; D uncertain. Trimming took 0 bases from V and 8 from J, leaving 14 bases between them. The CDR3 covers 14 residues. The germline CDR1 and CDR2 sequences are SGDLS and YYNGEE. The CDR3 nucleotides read TGTGCCAGCAGCGTAGCCCGAAGCGAAAACGGCTACACCTTC. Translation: CASSVARSENGYTF.

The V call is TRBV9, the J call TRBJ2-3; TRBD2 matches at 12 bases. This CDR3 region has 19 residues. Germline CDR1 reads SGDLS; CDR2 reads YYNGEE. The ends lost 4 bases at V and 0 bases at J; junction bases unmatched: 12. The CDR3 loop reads CASSPRVSGTSGSTDTQYF. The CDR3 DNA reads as TGTGCCAGCAGCCCCCGTGTTTCAGGGACTAGCGGGAGCACAGATACGCAGTATTTT.

CDR3 amino acids: CASSWDSSYEQYF. The CDR3 bases are TGTGCCAGCAGCTGGGACAGTTCCTACGAGCAGTACTTC. V usage is TRBV6-6 and J usage is TRBJ2-7, with 7 bases that match TRBD1. The CDR3 covers 13 residues. Germline trimming cut 6 bases from V and 1 base from J; bases unmatched to any gene: 3. Germline values: CDR1 MNHNY, CDR2 SVGAGI (reference sequence).

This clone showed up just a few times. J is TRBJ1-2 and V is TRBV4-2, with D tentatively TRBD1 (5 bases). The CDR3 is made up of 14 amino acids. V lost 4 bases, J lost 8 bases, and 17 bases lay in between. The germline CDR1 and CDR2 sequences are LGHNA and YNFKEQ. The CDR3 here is CASSPSGGGGGYTF. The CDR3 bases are TGTGCCAGCAGCCCCTCAGGCGGGGGAGGCGGCTACACCTTC.

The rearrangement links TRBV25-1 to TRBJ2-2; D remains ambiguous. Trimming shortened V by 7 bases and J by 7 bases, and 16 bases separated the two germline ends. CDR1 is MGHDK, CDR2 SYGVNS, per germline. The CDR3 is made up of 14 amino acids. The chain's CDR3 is CASIAGAVGGELFF. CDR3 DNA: TGTGCCAGCATTGCCGGAGCCGTGGGCGGGGAGCTGTTTTTT.

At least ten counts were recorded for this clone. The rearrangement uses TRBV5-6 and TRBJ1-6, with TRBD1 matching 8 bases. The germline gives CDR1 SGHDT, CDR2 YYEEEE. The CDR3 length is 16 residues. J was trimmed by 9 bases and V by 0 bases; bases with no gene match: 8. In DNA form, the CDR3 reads TGTGCCAGCAGCTTGGGCCCGACAGGGGCTGCTTCACCCCTCCACTTT. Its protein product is CASSLGPTGAASPLHF.

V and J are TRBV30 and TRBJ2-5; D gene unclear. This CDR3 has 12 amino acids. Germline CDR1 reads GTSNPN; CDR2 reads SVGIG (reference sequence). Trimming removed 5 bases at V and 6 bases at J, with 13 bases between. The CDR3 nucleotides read TGTGCCTGGGTCCCAAGCGCGAAGACCCAGTACTTC. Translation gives CAWVPSAKTQYF.

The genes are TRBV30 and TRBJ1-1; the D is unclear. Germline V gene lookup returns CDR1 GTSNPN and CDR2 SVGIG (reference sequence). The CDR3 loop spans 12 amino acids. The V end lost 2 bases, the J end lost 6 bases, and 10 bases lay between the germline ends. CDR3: CAWSWRVAEAFF. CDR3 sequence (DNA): TGTGCCTGGAGTTGGCGGGTCGCTGAAGCTTTCTTT.

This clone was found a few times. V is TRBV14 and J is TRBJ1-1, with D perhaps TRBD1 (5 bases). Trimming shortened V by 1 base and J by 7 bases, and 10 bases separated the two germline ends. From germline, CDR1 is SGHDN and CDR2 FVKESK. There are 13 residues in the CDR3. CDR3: CASSQARGGEAFF. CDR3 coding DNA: TGTGCCAGCAGCCAAGCGAGGGGAGGTGAAGCTTTCTTT.

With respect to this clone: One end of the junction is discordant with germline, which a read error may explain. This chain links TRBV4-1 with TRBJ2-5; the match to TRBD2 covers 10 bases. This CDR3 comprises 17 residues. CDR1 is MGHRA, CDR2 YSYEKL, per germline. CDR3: CASSPWGSGGAQVTQYF. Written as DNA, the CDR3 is TGCGCCAGCAGCCCGTGGGGCAGCGGGGGGGCACAAGTGACCCAGTACTTC.